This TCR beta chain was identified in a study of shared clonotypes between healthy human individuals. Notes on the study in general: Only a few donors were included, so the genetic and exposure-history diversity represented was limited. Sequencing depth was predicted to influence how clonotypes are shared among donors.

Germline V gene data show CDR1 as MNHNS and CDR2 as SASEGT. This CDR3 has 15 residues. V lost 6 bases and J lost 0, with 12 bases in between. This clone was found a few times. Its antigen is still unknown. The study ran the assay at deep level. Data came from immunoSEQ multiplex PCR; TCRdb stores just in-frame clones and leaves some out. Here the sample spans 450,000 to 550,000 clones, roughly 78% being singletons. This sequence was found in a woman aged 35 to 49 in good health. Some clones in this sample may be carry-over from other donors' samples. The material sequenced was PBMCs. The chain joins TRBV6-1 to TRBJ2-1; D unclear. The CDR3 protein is CASRSTVSSYNEQFF. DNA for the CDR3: TGTGCCAGCAGGTCGACGGTCAGCTCCTACAATGAGCAGTTCTTC.